The present entry profiles one T cell receptor (beta chain) with its context. Its antigen is as yet unknown. There are 14 residues in the CDR3. In germline, CDR1 is SGHRS, CDR2 YFSETQ. V was cut by 0 bases and J by 6 bases, with 13 bases left in between. This record comes from a study of cytomegalovirus exposure and HLA in healthy donors. Study-level points and caveats: A later analysis linked a missense variant in DCLRE1C to the trimming of TCR beta V and J genes.

PCR primers comprised 60 Vbeta and 13 Jbeta primers. Clones were read by immunoSEQ multiplex PCR, and TCRdb kept only the in-frame ones, dropping some. This table has approximately 140,000 clones, roughly 78% appearing once. This sequence was found in a man aged 45-65 years in good health and CMV-seropositive. The chain joins TRBV5-1 to TRBJ2-7; D is undetermined. Sequencing input: PBMCs. The CDR3 nucleotides read TGCGCCAGCAGCTTGGCCATGGGCACCCGCGAGCAGTACTTC. This codes for CASSLAMGTREQYF.